This entry features one T cell receptor (beta chain) sequence. Antigen: not known. Specified treatment: oral pan-JAK inhibitor, 5-10 mg twice daily. Alopecia areata patients had lesional scalp punch biopsies and peripheral blood taken from them. This CDR3 is built from 16 residues. Looked up from germline, CDR1 is SQVTM and CDR2 is ANQGSEA. V dropped 8 bases and J dropped 4; count of bases not matched to a gene: 18. Extracted from the samples, RNA was reverse transcribed into cDNA to serve as the sequencing template. The assay was immunoSEQ multiplex PCR, and TCRdb's table has in-frame clones only and misses some. The sample lists about 42,000 clones, 50% to 70% occurring once. The sample belongs to a study of CD8+ T cells in alopecia areata. Study context: Disease severity was quantified as SALT score of affected scalp area. Broader study findings: Sequencing of scalp tissue also captures the resident alphabeta T cells of normal skin. The study found that many expanded lesional clones persisted in scalp and blood during tofacitinib.

Sequences were derived from CD8+ T cells sorted from blood, sampled at week 4, from a patient treated with tofacitinib. The rearrangement links TRBV29-1 to TRBJ1-2, with 8 bases identical to TRBD1. The source is a human donor with alopecia areata. In nucleotides, the CDR3 is TGCAGCTCTTCACCTCTTCGGACAGGGCGCAGCTATGGCTACACCTTC. Translation gives CSSSPLRTGRSYGYTF.